These T cell receptor beta chains were read from a single sample in a study of beta chain features in type 1 diabetes. Repertoires were generated with immunoSEQ multiplex PCR, while TCRdb's copy carries only in-frame clones and drops some. The data show about 640,000 clones, around 12% seen once. Sequencing was carried out using naive CD4+ T cells from blood. Every receptor here comes from a young man with type 1 diabetes. Each CDR3 is given without its conserved first and last residue. The order of the fields is CDR3 protein, V gene, J gene.

CDR3 protein: ASSFSGTSGEPYEQY; V gene: TRBV5-6; J gene: TRBJ2-7
CDR3 protein: ASSLSPGEQPQH; V gene: TRBV5-1; J gene: TRBJ1-5
CDR3 protein: ASSLSGQGKSYEQY; V gene: TRBV28; J gene: TRBJ2-7
CDR3 protein: AFTRGLITDTQY; V gene: TRBV30; J gene: TRBJ2-3
CDR3 protein: ASSLGAARGYGYT; V gene: TRBV27; J gene: TRBJ1-2
CDR3 protein: ASSLDGSGANVLT; V gene: TRBV7-9; J gene: TRBJ2-6
CDR3 protein: ASSRDSEEAF; V gene: TRBV5-4; J gene: TRBJ1-1
CDR3 protein: ASSPPLGQGDTYEQY; V gene: TRBV18; J gene: TRBJ2-7
CDR3 protein: AWSLRGYSNQPQH; V gene: TRBV30; J gene: TRBJ1-5
CDR3 protein: ASSVRMYEQY; V gene: TRBV7-9; J gene: TRBJ2-7
CDR3 protein: ASRGDRGTQY; V gene: TRBV6-5; J gene: TRBJ2-5
CDR3 protein: ASSLGMGNQPQH; V gene: TRBV7-9; J gene: TRBJ1-5
CDR3 protein: ASSPPGSFPYNEQF; V gene: TRBV4-2; J gene: TRBJ2-1
CDR3 protein: ASSLRAQGWETQY; V gene: TRBV27; J gene: TRBJ2-5
CDR3 protein: ATSRGNYGYT; V gene: TRBV7-9; J gene: TRBJ1-2
CDR3 protein: ASSGGGQGDGYT; V gene: TRBV9; J gene: TRBJ1-2
CDR3 protein: ASSEAPSVGRF; V gene: TRBV2; J gene: TRBJ2-1
CDR3 protein: ASSLAASGGYNEQF; V gene: TRBV7-2; J gene: TRBJ2-1
CDR3 protein: ASSVPGQGNYGYT; V gene: TRBV18; J gene: TRBJ1-2
CDR3 protein: ATSIRGYNEQF; V gene: TRBV15; J gene: TRBJ2-1
CDR3 protein: ASSPYKAGSYQPQH; V gene: TRBV27; J gene: TRBJ1-5
CDR3 protein: ASTRTGTAEAF; V gene: TRBV6-6; J gene: TRBJ1-1
CDR3 protein: ASSEANSGSF; V gene: TRBV7-2; J gene: TRBJ1-1
CDR3 protein: ASSQESYEQY; V gene: TRBV7-2; J gene: TRBJ2-7
CDR3 protein: ASKPGQGQETQY; V gene: TRBV6-5; J gene: TRBJ2-5